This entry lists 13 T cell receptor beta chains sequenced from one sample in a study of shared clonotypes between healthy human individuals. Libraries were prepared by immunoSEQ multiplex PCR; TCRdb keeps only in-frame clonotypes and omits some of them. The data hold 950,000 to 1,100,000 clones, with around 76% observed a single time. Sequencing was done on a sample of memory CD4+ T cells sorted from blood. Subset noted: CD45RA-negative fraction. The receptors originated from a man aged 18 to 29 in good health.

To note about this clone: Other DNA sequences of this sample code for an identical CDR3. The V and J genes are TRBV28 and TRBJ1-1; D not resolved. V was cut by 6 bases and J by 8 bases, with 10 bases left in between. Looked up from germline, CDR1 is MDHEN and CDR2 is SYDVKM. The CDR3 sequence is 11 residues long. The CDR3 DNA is TGTGCCAGCAGCCTAGGAGTCGAAGCTTTCTTT. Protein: CASSLGVEAFF.

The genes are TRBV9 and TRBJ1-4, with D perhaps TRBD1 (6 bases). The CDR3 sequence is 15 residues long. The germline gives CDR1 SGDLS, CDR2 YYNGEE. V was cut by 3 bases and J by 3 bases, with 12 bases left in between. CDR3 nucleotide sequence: TGTGCCAGCAGCGCCCTGACAGGCTCTAATGAAAAACTGTTTTTT. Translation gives CASSALTGSNEKLFF.

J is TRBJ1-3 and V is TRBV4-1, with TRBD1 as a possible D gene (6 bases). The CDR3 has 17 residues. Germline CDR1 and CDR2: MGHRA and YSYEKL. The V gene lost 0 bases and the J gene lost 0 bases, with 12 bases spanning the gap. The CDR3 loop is CASSQDPAQGSGNTIYF. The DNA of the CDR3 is TGCGCCAGCAGCCAAGATCCGGCACAGGGCTCTGGAAACACCATATATTTT.

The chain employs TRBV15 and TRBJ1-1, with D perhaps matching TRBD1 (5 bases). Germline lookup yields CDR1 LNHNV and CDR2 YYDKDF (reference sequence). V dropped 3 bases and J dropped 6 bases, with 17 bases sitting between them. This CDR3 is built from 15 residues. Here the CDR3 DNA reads TGTGCCACCAGCAGGGGCGGCCCAGTGGGGGCTGAAGCTTTCTTT. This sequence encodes CATSRGGPVGAEAFF.

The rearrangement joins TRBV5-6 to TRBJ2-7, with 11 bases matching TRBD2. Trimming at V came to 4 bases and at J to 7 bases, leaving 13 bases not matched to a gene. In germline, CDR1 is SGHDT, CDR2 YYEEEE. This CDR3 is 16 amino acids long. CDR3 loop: CASSRRMTSGTGEQYF. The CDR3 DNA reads TGTGCCAGCAGCCGACGAATGACTAGCGGGACGGGGGAGCAGTACTTC.

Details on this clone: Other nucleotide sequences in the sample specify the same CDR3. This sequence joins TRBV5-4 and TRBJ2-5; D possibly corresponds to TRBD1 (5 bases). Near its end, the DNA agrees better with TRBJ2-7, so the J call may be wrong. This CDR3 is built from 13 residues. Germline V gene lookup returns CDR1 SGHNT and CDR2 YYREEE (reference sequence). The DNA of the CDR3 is TGTGCCAGCAGCTTAGACAGACCATACGAGCAGTACTTC. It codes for CASSLDRPYEQYF.

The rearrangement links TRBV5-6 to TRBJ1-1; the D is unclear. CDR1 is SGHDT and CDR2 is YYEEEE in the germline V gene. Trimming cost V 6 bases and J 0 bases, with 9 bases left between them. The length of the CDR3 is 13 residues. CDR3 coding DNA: TGTGCCAGCAATGAGGGCATGAACACTGAAGCTTTCTTT. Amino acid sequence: CASNEGMNTEAFF.

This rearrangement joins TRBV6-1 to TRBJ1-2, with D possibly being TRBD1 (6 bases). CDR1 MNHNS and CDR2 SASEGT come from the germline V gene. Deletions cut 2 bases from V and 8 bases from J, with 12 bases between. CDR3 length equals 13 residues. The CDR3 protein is CASSETGAQGYTF. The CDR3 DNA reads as TGTGCCAGCAGTGAAACGGGGGCGCAGGGCTACACCTTC.

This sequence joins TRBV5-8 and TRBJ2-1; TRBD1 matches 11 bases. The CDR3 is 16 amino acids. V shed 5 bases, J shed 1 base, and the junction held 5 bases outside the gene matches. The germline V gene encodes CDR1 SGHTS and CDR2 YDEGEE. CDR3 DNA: TGTGCCAGCAGGCGGACAGGGGGCCCTTCCTACAATGAGCAGTTCTTC. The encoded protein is CASRRTGGPSYNEQFF.

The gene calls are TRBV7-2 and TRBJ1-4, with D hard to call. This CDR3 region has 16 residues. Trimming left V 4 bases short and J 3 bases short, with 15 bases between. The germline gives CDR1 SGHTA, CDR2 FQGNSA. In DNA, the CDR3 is TGTGCCAGCAGCTCCCCGGGCCGAGGAGCTAATGAAAAACTGTTTTTT. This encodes CASSSPGRGANEKLFF.

The CDR3: CASSVEEPGNEQFF. The CDR3 DNA reads TGTGCCAGCAGCGTAGAGGAGCCGGGCAATGAGCAGTTCTTC. J is TRBJ2-1 and V is TRBV9; D unresolved. V was shortened by 0 bases and J by 6 bases, with 10 bases between the two germline ends. The CDR3 loop spans 14 amino acids. The germline CDR1 and CDR2 sequences are SGDLS and YYNGEE.

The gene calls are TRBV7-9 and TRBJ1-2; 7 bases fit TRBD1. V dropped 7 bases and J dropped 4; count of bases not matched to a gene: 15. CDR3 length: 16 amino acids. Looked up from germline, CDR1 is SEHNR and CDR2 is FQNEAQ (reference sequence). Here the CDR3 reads CASIRLTGNEGYGYTF. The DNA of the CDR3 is TGTGCCAGCATCCGATTGACAGGGAATGAAGGCTATGGCTACACCTTC. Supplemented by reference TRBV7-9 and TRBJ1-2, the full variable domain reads DTGVSQNPRHKITKRGQNVTFRCDPISEHNRLYWYRQTLGQGPEFLTYFQNEAQLEKSRLLSDRFSAERPKGSFSTLEIQRTEQGDSAMYLCASIRLTGNEGYGYTFGSGTRLTVV.

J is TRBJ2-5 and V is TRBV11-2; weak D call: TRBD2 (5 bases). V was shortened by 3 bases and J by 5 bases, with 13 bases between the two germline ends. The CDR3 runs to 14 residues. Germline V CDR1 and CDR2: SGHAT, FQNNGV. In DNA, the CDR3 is TGTGCCAGCAGCTTTGTCGAGCGGAGGGAGACCCAGTACTTC. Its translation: CASSFVERRETQYF. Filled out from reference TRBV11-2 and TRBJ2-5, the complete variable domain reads EAGVAQSPRYKIIEKRQSVAFWCNPISGHATLYWYQQILGQGPKLLIQFQNNGVVDDSQLPKDRFSAERLKGVDSTLKIQPAKLEDSAVYLCASSFVERRETQYFGPGTRLLVL.